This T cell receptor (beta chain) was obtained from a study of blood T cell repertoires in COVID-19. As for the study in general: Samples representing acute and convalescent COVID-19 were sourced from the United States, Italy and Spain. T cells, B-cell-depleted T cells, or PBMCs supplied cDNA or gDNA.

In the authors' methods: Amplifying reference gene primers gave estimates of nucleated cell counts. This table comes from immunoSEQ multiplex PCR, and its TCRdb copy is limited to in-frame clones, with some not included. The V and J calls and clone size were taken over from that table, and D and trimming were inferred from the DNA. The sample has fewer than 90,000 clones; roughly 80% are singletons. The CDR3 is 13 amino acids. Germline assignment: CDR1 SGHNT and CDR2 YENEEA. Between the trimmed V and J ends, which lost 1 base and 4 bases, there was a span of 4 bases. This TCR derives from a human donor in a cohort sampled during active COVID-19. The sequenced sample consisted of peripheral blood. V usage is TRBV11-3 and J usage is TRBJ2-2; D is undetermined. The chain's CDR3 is CASSLVITGELFF. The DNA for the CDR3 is TGTGCCAGCAGCTTAGTTATCACCGGGGAGCTGTTTTTT.